These 21 T cell receptor beta chains share one sample of origin, sequenced in a study of blood T cell repertoires in COVID-19. The protocol was immunoSEQ multiplex PCR, while the TCRdb copy is restricted to in-frame clones and leaves out a portion. There are approximately 66,000 clones in the sample; 88% occur only once, and over 20% lies in the top ten. The source material was peripheral blood. These receptors came from a woman in her 50s with active or convalescent COVID-19.

The J gene is TRBJ1-4, the V gene TRBV5-4; 7 bases fit TRBD1. Germline V CDR1 and CDR2: SGHNT, YYREEE (reference sequence). The CDR3 runs 13 residues. Trimming took 7 bases from V and 3 from J; bases not matched to a gene: 3. The CDR3 loop is CASATGANEKLFF. Here the CDR3 DNA reads TGTGCCAGCGCAACAGGGGCTAATGAAAAACTGTTTTTT.

This clone was detected once. The rearrangement joins TRBV5-1 to TRBJ2-1; tentatively, D is TRBD2 (5 bases). This CDR3 has 14 residues. Per germline, CDR1 SGHRS and CDR2 YFSETQ. V was shortened by 6 bases and J by 4 bases, with 14 bases between the two germline ends. This chain's CDR3 is CASMREGQYNEQFF. In DNA form, the CDR3 reads TGCGCCAGCATGAGAGAGGGCCAGTACAATGAGCAGTTCTTC.

This clone was found a few times. This chain uses TRBV7-9 with TRBJ2-5; D ambiguous. V was cut by 1 base and J by 4 bases, with 10 bases left in between. The CDR3 consists of 14 residues. Germline CDR1 reads SEHNR; CDR2 reads FQNEAQ (reference sequence). CDR3 nucleotide sequence: TGTGCCAGCAGCTTAGACCTAATTACAGAGACCCAGTACTTC. This codes for CASSLDLITETQYF.

This rearrangement joins TRBV10-1 to TRBJ1-2; perhaps TRBD1 as D (5 bases). The V end lost 4 bases, the J end lost 3 bases, and 9 bases lay between the germline ends. Germline lookup yields CDR1 WNHNN and CDR2 SYGVQD (reference sequence). The CDR3 is made up of 13 amino acids. The chain's CDR3 is CASSADTDYGYTF. The CDR3 DNA is TGCGCCAGCAGTGCGGACACGGACTATGGCTACACCTTC.

The CDR3 sequence is CAWSSGYEQYF. The CDR3, as DNA: TGTGCCTGGAGTAGCGGATACGAGCAGTACTTC. V usage is TRBV30 and J usage is TRBJ2-7; weak D call: TRBD2 (5 bases). This CDR3 is built from 11 residues. The V end was cut by 2 bases, the J end by 4 bases, with 6 bases between. Germline V gene sequence: CDR1 GTSNPN, CDR2 SVGIG (reference sequence).

This chain joins TRBV10-2 and TRBJ2-3; D uncertain. Trimming cost V 8 bases and J 2 bases, with 11 bases left between them. This CDR3 is 13 amino acids long. Germline V gene lookup returns CDR1 WSHSY and CDR2 SAAADI. CDR3 nucleotides: TGCGCCAGCGGTACCTCTATCACAGATACGCAGTATTTT. It specifies CASGTSITDTQYF.

The table lists this clone with a few counts. One end of the junction varies from germline; a read error may be responsible. The rearrangement uses TRBV7-7 and TRBJ1-1; D is ambiguous. Germline V lookup: CDR1 SSHAT, CDR2 FNYEAQ (reference sequence). The CDR3 has 13 amino acids. The CDR3 sequence: CASSLARNTEAFF. The CDR3 DNA reads as TGTGCTAGCAGCTTAGCGAGGAACACTGAAGCTTTCTTT.

The V call is TRBV7-9, the J call TRBJ1-2; no clear D gene. The CDR3 is made up of 12 amino acids. CDR1 and CDR2 from the germline V gene are SEHNR and FQNEAQ (reference sequence). Trimming pared 3 bases from V and 4 bases from J, leaving 6 bases between. Written as DNA, the CDR3 is TGTGCCAGCAGCTTGCGATCCTATGGCTACACCTTC. This encodes CASSLRSYGYTF.

This clone occurred once. The chain is built from TRBV28 and TRBJ2-7; unclear D gene. Between the trimmed V and J ends, which lost 2 bases and 8 bases, there was a span of 10 bases. The V gene's germline CDR1 is MDHEN and CDR2 SYDVKM. The CDR3 length is 12 residues. The CDR3, as DNA: TGTGCCAGCAGTTTAGGGCCTACCCAGCAGTACTTC. This gives the protein CASSLGPTQQYF.

The J gene is TRBJ1-5, the V gene TRBV15; possible D gene TRBD1, 6 bases. Trimming took off 0 bases at V and 9 bases at J, with 18 bases between the two ends. This CDR3 spans 16 amino acids. Looked up from germline, CDR1 is LNHNV and CDR2 is YYDKDF (reference sequence). The CDR3 DNA reads as TGTGCCACCAGCAGAGAGGACAGCTCCTTGGGTTGGCCCCAGCATTTT. Translation gives CATSREDSSLGWPQHF.

The rearrangement joins TRBV5-4 to TRBJ2-7, with TRBD2 identical over 12 bases. The CDR3 is 14 amino acids. Germline V CDR1 and CDR2: SGHNT, YYREEE (reference sequence). J was trimmed by 3 bases and V by 3 bases; bases with no gene match: 1. CDR3 sequence: CASSWTSGDYEQYF. CDR3 sequence (DNA): TGTGCCAGCAGCTGGACTAGCGGGGACTACGAGCAGTACTTC.

This rearrangement joins TRBV7-9 to TRBJ2-5; D gene uncertain. The CDR3 loop spans 14 amino acids. Looked up from germline, CDR1 is SEHNR and CDR2 is FQNEAQ (reference sequence). V gave up 5 bases and J gave up 1 base, with 11 bases separating them. CDR3 sequence reads: CASSLTTGQETQYF. The CDR3 bases are TGTGCCAGCAGCCTTACTACGGGCCAAGAGACCCAGTACTTC.

This clone was observed a single time. This chain connects TRBV27 to TRBJ2-7, with TRBD2 identical over 14 bases. CDR1 MNHEY and CDR2 SMNVEV come from the germline V gene (reference sequence). The CDR3 covers 16 residues. V lost 9 bases to trimming and J lost 3 bases; unmatched junction nucleotides: 10. The CDR3 loop reads CASKGLAGGRGYEQYF. CDR3 bases: TGTGCCAGTAAAGGACTAGCGGGAGGAAGAGGCTACGAGCAGTACTTC.

This clone was seen more than once but under ten times. The rearrangement joins TRBV2 to TRBJ1-2; perhaps TRBD1 as D (5 bases). The CDR3 spans 15 residues. Germline loops: CDR1 SNHLY, CDR2 FYNNEI. The ends were cut back, 5 bases at V and 6 bases at J, with 19 bases in the middle. The CDR3: CASSRRSGTPDGYTF. The CDR3 DNA reads as TGTGCCAGCAGTCGTAGATCCGGGACTCCCGATGGCTACACCTTC.

The chain recombines TRBV18 with TRBJ2-1, with no clear D. Deletions cut 6 bases from V and 4 bases from J, with 10 bases between. Germline values: CDR1 KGHSH, CDR2 LQKENI. The CDR3 is 13 residues long. The CDR3 spells CASSPPEYNEQFF. The CDR3 DNA reads TGTGCCAGCTCGCCCCCAGAATACAATGAGCAGTTCTTC.

The rearrangement links TRBV5-1 to TRBJ2-3; 7 bases agree with TRBD2. Germline values: CDR1 SGHRS, CDR2 YFSETQ. The V gene end was trimmed by 1 base and the J gene end by 4 bases; junction bases not matched to a gene: 6. The CDR3 totals 15 residues. CDR3 amino acids: CASSLWEGDADTQYF. DNA for the CDR3: TGCGCCAGCAGCTTGTGGGAGGGTGACGCAGATACGCAGTATTTT.

This rearrangement joins TRBV19 to TRBJ2-3, with 7 positions matching TRBD2. Germline V gene lookup returns CDR1 LNHDA and CDR2 SQIVND (reference sequence). V trimming: 5 bases; J trimming: 4 bases; junction bases outside the gene matches: 9. This CDR3 is 15 amino acids long. The DNA for the CDR3 is TGTGCCAGTAGTGGACACGCGGGAGTATCAGATACGCAGTATTTT. The encoded protein is CASSGHAGVSDTQYF.

This sequence joins TRBV11-2 and TRBJ2-3, with D possibly being TRBD2 (6 bases). Trimming removed 1 base from V and 2 bases from J, with 22 bases in between. This CDR3 spans 19 amino acids. Germline assignment: CDR1 SGHAT and CDR2 FQNNGV. The CDR3 coding sequence is TGTGCCAGCAGCTTAGCGGGCGCGTTCGCGGGACCTAACACAGATACGCAGTATTTT. Translating gives CASSLAGAFAGPNTDTQYF.

The genes are TRBV9 and TRBJ2-5, with 9 bases aligning to TRBD2. Germline V gene lookup returns CDR1 SGDLS and CDR2 YYNGEE. The CDR3 spans 15 residues. With V trimmed by 5 bases and J by 4 bases, 9 bases remained unmatched. In DNA, the CDR3 is TGTGCCAGCAGTCGTATTAGCGGGAGTGCAGAGACCCAGTACTTC. Translated: CASSRISGSAETQYF.

The V and J genes are TRBV3-1 (or the pseudogene TRBV3-2) and TRBJ2-7, with TRBD1 matching over 10 bases. J gave up 3 bases and V 5 bases, and 1 base lay outside the gene matches. Germline V gives CDR1 LGHDT, CDR2 YNNKEL (reference sequence). The CDR3 runs to 13 residues. The chain's CDR3 is CASSRTGGYEQYF. The CDR3 region has the DNA TGTGCCAGCAGCAGGACAGGGGGCTACGAGCAGTACTTC.

The chain uses TRBV7-6 and TRBJ2-1; 8 nucleotides align to TRBD2. The germline V gene has CDR1 SGHVS and CDR2 FNYEAQ. The CDR3 spans 17 residues. Unmatched junction bases numbered 7, after V lost 2 bases and J lost 1 base. CDR3 residues: CASSLSAGTRSYNEQFF. For the CDR3, the DNA is TGTGCCAGCAGCTTAAGCGCGGGGACTAGGTCCTACAATGAGCAGTTCTTC. Full variable domain (missing parts from reference TRBV7-6 and TRBJ2-1): GAGVSQSPRYKVTKRGQDVALRCDPISGHVSLYWYRQALGQGPEFLTYFNYEAQQDKSGLPNDRFSAERPEGSISTLTIQRTEQRDSAMYRCASSLSAGTRSYNEQFFGPGTRLTVL.